This TCR beta chain was captured by sequencing in a study of early T cells in non-severe SARS-CoV-2 infection. Study information: The authors sequenced bulk RNA from unsorted whole blood, leaving chains unpaired. Study-level findings and limits: The VDJdb matching leaned toward anti-spike CD8 responses and overlooked private and CD4 specificities.

After removal of 3 bases from V and 3 bases from J, the junction contained 17 bases not matched to a gene. Germline loops: CDR1 MGHRA, CDR2 YSYEKL. The CDR3 has 18 amino acids. This clonotype has more than one count but fewer than ten. Its antigen is currently unknown. Unique molecular identifiers were affixed to single, distinct cDNA molecules. TCRdb re-derived calls from the 5' RACE reads in MiXCR, one entry per CDR3 protein. The profile covers some 60,000 distinct CDR3 sequences, with more than 8.5% appearing a single time and around 17% taken by the ten largest. Input material: whole blood. The TCR comes from an adult who was a healthcare worker with PCR-confirmed SARS-CoV-2 infection or an uninfected control (not recorded which). The chain uses TRBV4-1 and TRBJ2-7, with 7 nucleotides matching TRBD1. CDR3 sequence (DNA): TGCGCCAGCAGCCAGCCACCGGATCGGACAGGACAAAACTACGAGCAGTACTTC. Its translation is CASSQPPDRTGQNYEQYF.